The rows below give T cell receptor beta chains drawn from one sample of a study. The method was immunoSEQ multiplex PCR; TCRdb's version includes in-frame clones alone and lacks a portion of them. This sample has 55,000 to 70,000 clones, with over 85% found just once. The sequenced sample consisted of PBMCs. All receptors come from a man aged 35 to 55 with rheumatoid arthritis. CDR3s include the opening cysteine and the closing phenylalanine or tryptophan. Fields, in order: clone size, V gene, J gene, D gene, CDR3 DNA, CDR3 protein. A D gene is named only where the DNA matches it firmly. Only some rows state a clone size, as once, few, many or a class for expanded clones.

abundance: -
v_gene: TRBV5-1
j_gene: TRBJ2-5
d_gene: -
CDR3nt: TGCGCCAGCAGCTTGGCCGGCCAAGGAGAGACCCAGTACTTC
CDR3aa: CASSLAGQGETQYF

abundance: -
v_gene: TRBV4-1
j_gene: TRBJ1-5
d_gene: -
CDR3nt: TGCGCCAGCAGCCGAGCCAGTGGGGAGCCCCAGCATTTT
CDR3aa: CASSRASGEPQHF

abundance: -
v_gene: TRBV5-1
j_gene: TRBJ2-3
d_gene: TRBD2
CDR3nt: TGCGCCAGCAGCTTGAGAGCGGGGGTGATCACAGATACGCAGTATTTT
CDR3aa: CASSLRAGVITDTQYF

abundance: -
v_gene: TRBV29-1
j_gene: TRBJ2-1
d_gene: -
CDR3nt: TGCAGCGGGCTCGGGGAGGCCGAGCAGTTCTTC
CDR3aa: CSGLGEAEQFF

abundance: -
v_gene: TRBV5-5
j_gene: TRBJ1-2
d_gene: -
CDR3nt: TGTGCCAGCAGCTTGGTTGGAGGACCCGGAGGTGGCTACACCTTC
CDR3aa: CASSLVGGPGGGYTF

abundance: -
v_gene: TRBV10-3
j_gene: TRBJ2-1
d_gene: TRBD2
CDR3nt: TGTGCCATCAAGGCCGCTAGCGGGAGGGAAGGCTACAATGAGCAGTTCTTC
CDR3aa: CAIKAASGREGYNEQFF

abundance: -
v_gene: TRBV30
j_gene: TRBJ2-2
d_gene: -
CDR3nt: TGTGCCTGGAGTGACCATTGGGGACGGGCCAACACCGGGGAGCTGTTTTTT
CDR3aa: CAWSDHWGRANTGELFF

abundance: -
v_gene: TRBV29-1
j_gene: TRBJ1-2
d_gene: -
CDR3nt: TGCAGCGTCACGGACAGTACTTCTAACTATGGCTACACCTTC
CDR3aa: CSVTDSTSNYGYTF

abundance: -
v_gene: TRBV29-1
j_gene: TRBJ2-5
d_gene: -
CDR3nt: TGCAGCGTGGGACCCCGAATGACGGAGACCCAGTACTTC
CDR3aa: CSVGPRMTETQYF

abundance: -
v_gene: TRBV24-1
j_gene: TRBJ2-1
d_gene: TRBD2
CDR3nt: TGTGCCACCAGTGACCCTAGCGGGAGATGGAATGAGCAGTTCTTC
CDR3aa: CATSDPSGRWNEQFF

abundance: -
v_gene: TRBV7-6
j_gene: TRBJ1-5
d_gene: -
CDR3nt: TGTGCCAGCAGCTTAGCGGGGGGTCACAGTTATCAGCCCCAGCATTTT
CDR3aa: CASSLAGGHSYQPQHF

abundance: -
v_gene: TRBV18
j_gene: TRBJ1-2
d_gene: -
CDR3nt: TGTGCCAGCTCACCGCAGCAGACGGAGGGTCCTACGCCCGGCTACACCTTC
CDR3aa: CASSPQQTEGPTPGYTF

abundance: -
v_gene: TRBV4-3
j_gene: TRBJ1-1
d_gene: -
CDR3nt: TGCGCCAGCAGCCAAGATCGGTCTGGGGGCCACGGAGCTTTCTTT
CDR3aa: CASSQDRSGGHGAFF

abundance: -
v_gene: TRBV7-8
j_gene: TRBJ2-1
d_gene: -
CDR3nt: TGTGCCAGCAGTATAGACAATGAGCAGTTCTTC
CDR3aa: CASSIDNEQFF

abundance: -
v_gene: TRBV18
j_gene: TRBJ2-7
d_gene: -
CDR3nt: TGTGCCAGCTCACCACTCCGCGCAAAAGCTTCGCGAGGGGAGCAGTACTTC
CDR3aa: CASSPLRAKASRGEQYF

abundance: -
v_gene: TRBV7-4
j_gene: TRBJ1-5
d_gene: -
CDR3nt: TGTGCCAGAGTTGCGGGTTTGGCGCGCCATCAGCCCCAGCATTTT
CDR3aa: CARVAGLARHQPQHF

abundance: -
v_gene: TRBV11-3
j_gene: TRBJ2-3
d_gene: -
CDR3nt: TGTGCCAGCAGAGGGGGAGCGGAAGATACGCAGTATTTT
CDR3aa: CASRGGAEDTQYF

abundance: -
v_gene: TRBV21-1
j_gene: TRBJ2-1
d_gene: -
CDR3nt: TGTGCCAGCAGCAAGTTGCTTACCCTAGCGGACTACAATGAGCAGTTCTTC
CDR3aa: CASSKLLTLADYNEQFF

abundance: once
v_gene: TRBV28
j_gene: TRBJ1-5
d_gene: -
CDR3nt: TGTGCCAGCATCGATGGGGGTACCCTTAGTCCCCAGCATTTT
CDR3aa: CASIDGGTLSPQHF

abundance: once
v_gene: TRBV7-7
j_gene: TRBJ2-7
d_gene: -
CDR3nt: TGTGCTAGCAGCCCGTCGGGACTTTCTCGGCAGTACTTC
CDR3aa: CASSPSGLSRQYF

abundance: few
v_gene: TRBV4-2
j_gene: TRBJ2-7
d_gene: -
CDR3nt: TGTGCCAGCAGCCAGTCCCAGGGGTACGAGCAGTACTTC
CDR3aa: CASSQSQGYEQYF

abundance: -
v_gene: TRBV7-3
j_gene: TRBJ2-1
d_gene: -
CDR3nt: TGTGCCAGCAGCTGGAACGAATACAATGAGCAGTTCTTC
CDR3aa: CASSWNEYNEQFF

abundance: -
v_gene: TRBV5-1
j_gene: TRBJ2-3
d_gene: TRBD2
CDR3nt: TGCGCCAGCAGCCCGCCGTGGGCTAGCGGGGGGGCCACAGATACGCAGTATTTT
CDR3aa: CASSPPWASGGATDTQYF

abundance: once
v_gene: TRBV28
j_gene: TRBJ1-5
d_gene: TRBD1
CDR3nt: TGTGCCAGCAGCCGGGACAGGGCTCAGCCCCAGCATTTT
CDR3aa: CASSRDRAQPQHF

abundance: -
v_gene: TRBV2
j_gene: TRBJ2-7
d_gene: TRBD2
CDR3nt: TGTGCCAGCAGTGAGGGAGGGATGGGAGTTTACGAGCAGTACTTC
CDR3aa: CASSEGGMGVYEQYF

abundance: -
v_gene: TRBV6-5
j_gene: TRBJ2-7
d_gene: -
CDR3nt: TGTGCCAGCAGAAAGGGGCACTCCTACGAGCAGTACTTC
CDR3aa: CASRKGHSYEQYF

abundance: -
v_gene: TRBV30
j_gene: TRBJ2-2
d_gene: -
CDR3nt: TGTGCCTGGAGTCCCAGCACCGGGGAGCTGTTTTTT
CDR3aa: CAWSPSTGELFF

abundance: -
v_gene: TRBV9
j_gene: TRBJ2-5
d_gene: -
CDR3nt: TGTGCCAGCAGCGTAGTCGCCAGGGTGCAAGAGACCCAGTACTTC
CDR3aa: CASSVVARVQETQYF

abundance: -
v_gene: TRBV5-4
j_gene: TRBJ1-1
d_gene: -
CDR3nt: TGTGCCAGCAGCTCGGAAGCCGGGGTAGCTTTCTTT
CDR3aa: CASSSEAGVAFF

abundance: -
v_gene: TRBV6-5
j_gene: TRBJ1-2
d_gene: TRBD1
CDR3nt: TGTGCCAGCAGTCAGGGACAGACTGCTAACTATGGCTACACCTTC
CDR3aa: CASSQGQTANYGYTF

abundance: -
v_gene: TRBV21-1
j_gene: TRBJ2-1
d_gene: -
CDR3nt: TGTGCCAGCAGCAAAGCCCCAGGCAATGAGCAGTTCTTC
CDR3aa: CASSKAPGNEQFF

abundance: -
v_gene: TRBV11-3
j_gene: TRBJ2-7
d_gene: -
CDR3nt: TGTGCCAGCAGCTTTAGGACGGGGACCTCCTACGAGCAGTACTTC
CDR3aa: CASSFRTGTSYEQYF

abundance: -
v_gene: TRBV19
j_gene: TRBJ2-3
d_gene: -
CDR3nt: TGTGCCAGTAGGAAGGCGGGCACAGATACGCAGTATTTT
CDR3aa: CASRKAGTDTQYF

abundance: -
v_gene: TRBV4-1
j_gene: TRBJ2-7
d_gene: TRBD1
CDR3nt: TGCGCCAGCAGCCAAGATCTGATCCGGACAGGGGCCTACGAGCAGTACTTC
CDR3aa: CASSQDLIRTGAYEQYF

abundance: once
v_gene: TRBV10-3
j_gene: TRBJ1-4
d_gene: -
CDR3nt: TGTGCCATCAGTGAGGATTCCCAGGCCTCCAATGAAAAACTGTTTTTT
CDR3aa: CAISEDSQASNEKLFF

abundance: -
v_gene: TRBV7-3
j_gene: TRBJ2-2
d_gene: -
CDR3nt: TGTGCCAGCAGCTCTACAGGGTTCCCCGGGGAGCTGTTTTTT
CDR3aa: CASSSTGFPGELFF

abundance: -
v_gene: TRBV14
j_gene: TRBJ2-3
d_gene: -
CDR3nt: TGTGCCAGCAGCCAAGAAGGGGTGGGGCTAAATACAGATACGCAGTATTTT
CDR3aa: CASSQEGVGLNTDTQYF

abundance: -
v_gene: TRBV4-1
j_gene: TRBJ1-5
d_gene: -
CDR3nt: TGCGCCAGCAGCCAAGATAGGAGGGTGAGCAGGACTCAGCCCCAGCATTTT
CDR3aa: CASSQDRRVSRTQPQHF

abundance: -
v_gene: TRBV30
j_gene: TRBJ2-1
d_gene: -
CDR3nt: TGTGCCTGGATCCCTAGCCACAATGAGCAGTTCTTC
CDR3aa: CAWIPSHNEQFF

abundance: -
v_gene: TRBV28
j_gene: TRBJ2-5
d_gene: -
CDR3nt: TGTGCCAGCAGCGGCCCCGCAGGGAGAGAGACCCAGTACTTC
CDR3aa: CASSGPAGRETQYF

abundance: -
v_gene: TRBV19
j_gene: TRBJ2-7
d_gene: TRBD1
CDR3nt: TGTGCCAGTAGTGCGCAGGGGGCTGCCTACGAGCAGTACTTC
CDR3aa: CASSAQGAAYEQYF

abundance: -
v_gene: TRBV5-5
j_gene: TRBJ1-1
d_gene: -
CDR3nt: TGTGCCAGCAGCTTGGTTTTGGTACAGAACACTGAAGCTTTCTTT
CDR3aa: CASSLVLVQNTEAFF

abundance: -
v_gene: TRBV7-8
j_gene: TRBJ1-5
d_gene: -
CDR3nt: TGTGCCAGCAGCCATTCTGACAATCAGCCCCAGCATTTT
CDR3aa: CASSHSDNQPQHF

abundance: -
v_gene: TRBV5-5
j_gene: TRBJ2-7
d_gene: TRBD1
CDR3nt: TGTGCCAGCAGCTTCAGGGGACAGGGATTCTACGAGCAGTACTTC
CDR3aa: CASSFRGQGFYEQYF